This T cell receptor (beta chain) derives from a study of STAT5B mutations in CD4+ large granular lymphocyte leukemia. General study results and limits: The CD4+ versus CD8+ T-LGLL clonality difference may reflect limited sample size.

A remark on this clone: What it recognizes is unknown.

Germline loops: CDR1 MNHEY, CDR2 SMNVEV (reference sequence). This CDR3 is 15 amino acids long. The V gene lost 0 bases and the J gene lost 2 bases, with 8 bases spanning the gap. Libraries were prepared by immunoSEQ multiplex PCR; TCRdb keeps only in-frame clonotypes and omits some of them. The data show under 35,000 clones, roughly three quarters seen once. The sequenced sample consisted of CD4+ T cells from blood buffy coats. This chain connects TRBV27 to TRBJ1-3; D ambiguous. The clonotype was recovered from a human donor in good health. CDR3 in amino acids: CASSLSTRPGNTIYF. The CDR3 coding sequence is TGTGCCAGCAGTTTATCCACCCGCCCTGGAAACACCATATATTTT.